This TCR beta chain emerged from a study of blood T cell repertoires in COVID-19 (dated by TCRdb to the early 2020s). Concerning the study at large: For ImmuneRACE Cohort 3, a participant was defined as recovered based on two consecutive negative NP/OP PCR tests, clearance by a healthcare professional, or resolution of symptoms. Where available, HLA class I and class II types were obtained from metadata supplied by the sample provider rather than from assay-based typing. Samples were obtained from the ongoing ImmuneRACE study (first 160 participants) and from 950 to 1,500 subjects provided by 6 global collaborators. The material from the prospective study consisted of cDNA or gDNA derived from T cells, B-cell-depleted T cells, or PBMCs. The collaborator samples originated in the United States, Italy and Spain and spanned the acute and convalescent phases of COVID-19. A de-identified subject ID, COVID-19 status, age in years and sex were almost always included in the sample metadata. The repertoires were released in a freely available public database intended as a resource for research on the immune response to SARS-CoV-2. Subjects who had been exposed to COVID-19, were actively infected with it, or had recovered from it provided the deeply sampled blood TCRbeta repertoires that made up the dataset.

Trimming leaves V shorter by 6 bases and J shorter by 5 bases, with the junction holding 4 bases beyond the gene matches. From the cysteine through the phenylalanine, the CDR3 covers 16 amino acids. Of all the DNA, just the CDR3 is kept, 48 bases in frame from base 1. Reading the germline V gene (reference sequence) gives CDR1 LNHDA and CDR2 SQIVND. The study at large found these results: The amount of clinical and demographic metadata varied by source and participant and was provided uncurated.

In the prospective study, participants were about 18 to 89 years old, resided in about two dozen geographic areas of the United States, and were enrolled through a virtual design. To assign participants to cohorts, the prospective study relied on clinical history that participants themselves reported in a screening survey and a study questionnaire. In the prospective study, mobile phlebotomists collected whole blood, serum and a nasopharyngeal or oropharyngeal swab from each participant. Prospective study participants could optionally give additional blood draws and questionnaires over a roughly two-month period. Blood samples from the prospective study were shipped frozen or at room temperature prior to DNA extraction. A few counts support this clone. The antigen this receptor binds is unknown. The sample holds no much larger clone one base away, and base qualities are not on file. The immunoSEQ Assay, a bias-controlled multiplex PCR, was used to amplify TCRbeta CDR3 regions from genomic DNA. The paper's processing steps were these. Nucleated cell counts per sample were estimated from amplification of reference gene primers within the assay. To quantify the absolute abundance of each unique TCRbeta CDR3 rearrangement, sequence reads were collapsed and filtered. For each sample, productive Simpson clonality was calculated as the square root of Simpson's diversity index across productive rearrangements. TCRdb re-hosts the immuneACCESS table, in-frame sequences only. Its copies lack some clones; in the studies checked, an unresolved V gene accounts for under half of them, and the cause for the rest is not known. Clone size and the V and J calls come from that table; the DNA yielded D and trimming. The sample records 250,000 to 350,000 clones, around nine tenths of which are singletons. The ten top clones hold over 2% of the sample.

The chain links TRBV19 with TRBJ2-2, with 15 junctional bases fitting TRBD2. The sequence derives from an older woman in a cohort exposed to, infected with or recovered from COVID-19 (not recorded which). The sequenced sample was PBMCs or T cells enriched from blood (not recorded which). The CDR3 here reads CASRPGTSGRTGELFF. The DNA sequence is TGTGCCAGTAGACCCGGGACTAGCGGGAGGACCGGGGAGCTGTTTTTT.